The entry below gives a single T cell receptor (beta chain) sequence along with its context. The germline V and J ends were trimmed by 4 bases and 7 bases, with 19 bases remaining between them. This CDR3 has 16 amino acids. From germline, CDR1 is KGHDR and CDR2 SFDVKD. The assay was immunoSEQ multiplex PCR, and TCRdb's table has in-frame clones only and misses some. This table holds hundreds of thousands of clones, roughly 84% found once. These data originate in a study of blood T cell repertoires in COVID-19. The sequencing input was peripheral blood. This receptor was taken from a man in his thirties or forties with active or convalescent COVID-19. J is TRBJ2-1 and V is TRBV24-1, with a weak D call TRBD1 (5 bases). The CDR3 sequence: CATSEPGRAKENEQFF. CDR3 DNA: TGTGCCACCAGTGAACCGGGCAGGGCTAAGGAAAATGAGCAGTTCTTC.